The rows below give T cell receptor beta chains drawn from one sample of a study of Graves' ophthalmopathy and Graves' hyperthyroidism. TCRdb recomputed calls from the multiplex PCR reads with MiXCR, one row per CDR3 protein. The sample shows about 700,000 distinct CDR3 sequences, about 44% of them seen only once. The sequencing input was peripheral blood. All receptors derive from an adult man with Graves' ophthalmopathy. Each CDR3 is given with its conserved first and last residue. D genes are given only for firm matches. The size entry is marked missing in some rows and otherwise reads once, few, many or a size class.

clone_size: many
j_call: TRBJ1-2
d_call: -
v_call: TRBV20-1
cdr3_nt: TGCAGTGCGAAGGGACAAGCTAACTATGGCTACACCTTC
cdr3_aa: CSAKGQANYGYTF

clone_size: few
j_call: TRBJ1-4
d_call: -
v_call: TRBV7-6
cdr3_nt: TGTGCCAGCAGCCAAGCCGGGAAGGTAGCCGAAAAACTGTTTTTT
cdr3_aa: CASSQAGKVAEKLFF

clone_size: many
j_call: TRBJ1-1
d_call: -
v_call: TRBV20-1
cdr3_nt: TGCAGTGCTAACAGGGTTACGACTGAAGCTTTCTTT
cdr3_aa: CSANRVTTEAFF

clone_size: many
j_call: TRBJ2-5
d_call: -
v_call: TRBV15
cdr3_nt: TGTGCCACCAGCAACCCTAGGGACCAAGAGACCCAGTACTTC
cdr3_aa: CATSNPRDQETQYF

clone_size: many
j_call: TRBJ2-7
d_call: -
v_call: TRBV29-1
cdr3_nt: TGCAGCGTTGTCGACGGACTGACCAACGAGCAGTACTTC
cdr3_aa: CSVVDGLTNEQYF

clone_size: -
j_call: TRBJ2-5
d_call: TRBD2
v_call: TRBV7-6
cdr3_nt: TGTGCCAGCAGCTTAGGTCCTAGCGGGGGCCGAACTCAAGAGACCCAGTACTTC
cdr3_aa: CASSLGPSGGRTQETQYF

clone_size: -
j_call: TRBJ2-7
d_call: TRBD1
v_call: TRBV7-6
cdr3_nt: TGTGCCAGCAGCCAGAGCCGGGACAGTGCCTACGAGCAGTACTTC
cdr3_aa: CASSQSRDSAYEQYF

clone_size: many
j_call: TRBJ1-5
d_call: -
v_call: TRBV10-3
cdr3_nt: TGTGCCTCCAGGCCAGGGTCGTATCAGCCCCAGCATTTT
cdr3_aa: CASRPGSYQPQHF

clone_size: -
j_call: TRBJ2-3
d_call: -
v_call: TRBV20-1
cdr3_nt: TGCAGTGCTAGATTTTGGTTTAGCACAGATACGCAGTATTTT
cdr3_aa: CSARFWFSTDTQYF

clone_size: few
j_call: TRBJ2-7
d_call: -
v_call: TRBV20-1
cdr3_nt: TGCAGTGCTGACTACTCAGGGCACGAGCAGTACTTC
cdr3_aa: CSADYSGHEQYF

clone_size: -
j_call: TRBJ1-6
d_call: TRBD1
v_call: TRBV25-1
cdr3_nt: TGTGCCAGCAGTTTAAGAACAGGGGGATATGTTTCACCCCTCCACTTT
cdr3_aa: CASSLRTGGYVSPLHF

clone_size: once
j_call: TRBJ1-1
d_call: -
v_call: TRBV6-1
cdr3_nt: TGTGCCTGGAGTCAAGTGGGAACTATGAACACTGAAGCTTTCTTT
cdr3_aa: CAWSQVGTMNTEAFF

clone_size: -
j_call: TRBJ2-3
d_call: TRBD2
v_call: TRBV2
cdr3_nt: TGTGCCAGCAGTGGCAGACTAGCGCGCCCAGATACGCAGTATTTT
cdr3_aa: CASSGRLARPDTQYF

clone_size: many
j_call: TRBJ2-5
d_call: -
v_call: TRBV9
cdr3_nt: TGTGCCAGCAGCGCACGGACCACTTCAGGGGCCCAGTACTTC
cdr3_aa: CASSARTTSGAQYF

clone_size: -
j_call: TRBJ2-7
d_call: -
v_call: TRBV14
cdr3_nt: TGTGCCAGCAGCCAAGGAGTCGAACTTAGCTCCTACGAGCAGTACTTC
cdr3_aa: CASSQGVELSSYEQYF

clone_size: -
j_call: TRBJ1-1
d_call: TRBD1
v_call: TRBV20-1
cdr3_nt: TGCAGTGCTACACGGACAGGGCGAAGGACCACTGAAGCTTTCTTT
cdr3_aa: CSATRTGRRTTEAFF

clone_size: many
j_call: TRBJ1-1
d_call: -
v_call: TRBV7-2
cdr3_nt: TGTGCCAGCAGCTTAGATCCAGGGAACACTGAAGCTTTCTTT
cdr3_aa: CASSLDPGNTEAFF

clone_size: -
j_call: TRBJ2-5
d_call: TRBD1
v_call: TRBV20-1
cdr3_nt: TGCAGTGCCCCCGGGACAGGGGGCGAAGAGACCCAGTACTTC
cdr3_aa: CSAPGTGGEETQYF

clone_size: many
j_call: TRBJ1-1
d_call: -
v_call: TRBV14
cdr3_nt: TGTGCCAGCAGCCAAGACACTGAAGCTTTCTTT
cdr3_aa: CASSQDTEAFF

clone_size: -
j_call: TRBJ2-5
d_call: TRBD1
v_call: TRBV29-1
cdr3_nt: TGCAGCGTCAACAGGGGGCTTCGGGAGACCCAGTACTTC
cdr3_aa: CSVNRGLRETQYF

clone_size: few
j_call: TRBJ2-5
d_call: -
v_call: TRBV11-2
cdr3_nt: TGTGCCAGCAGCCCTGAAATGGAGACCCAGTACTTC
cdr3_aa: CASSPEMETQYF

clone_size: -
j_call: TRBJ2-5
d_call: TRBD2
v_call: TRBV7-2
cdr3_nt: TGTGCCAGCAGCTTAGTAGGGCTAGCGGGGGGGGTGGAAGAGACCCAGTACTTC
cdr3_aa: CASSLVGLAGGVEETQYF

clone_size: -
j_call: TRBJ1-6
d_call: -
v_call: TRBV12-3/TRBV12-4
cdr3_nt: TGTGCCAGCAGTTGGACAGTGGGGGGTTCACCCCTCCACTTT
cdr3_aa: CASSWTVGGSPLHF

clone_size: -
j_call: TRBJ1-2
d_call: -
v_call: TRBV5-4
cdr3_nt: TGTGCCAGCAGTTACCTGGGCCCTAACGGCTACACCTTC
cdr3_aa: CASSYLGPNGYTF

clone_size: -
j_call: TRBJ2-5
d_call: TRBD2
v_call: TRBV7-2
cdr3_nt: TGTGCCAGCAGCCGGCCGGGACTAGAAGAAGAGACCCAGTACTTC
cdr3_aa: CASSRPGLEEETQYF

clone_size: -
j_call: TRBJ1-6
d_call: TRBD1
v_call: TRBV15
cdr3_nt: TGTGCCACCAGCAGGGACAGGGGCGATTCACCCCTCCACTTT
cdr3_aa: CATSRDRGDSPLHF

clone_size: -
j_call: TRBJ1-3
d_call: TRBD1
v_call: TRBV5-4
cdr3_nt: TGTGCCAGCAGTAGAAAACAGGGGACGAACACCATATATTTT
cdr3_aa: CASSRKQGTNTIYF

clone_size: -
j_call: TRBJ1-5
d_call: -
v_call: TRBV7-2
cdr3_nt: TGTGCCAGCAGCCCCGACCTGCCTTGG
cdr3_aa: CASSPDLPW

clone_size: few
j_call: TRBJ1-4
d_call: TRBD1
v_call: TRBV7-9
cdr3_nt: TGTGCCAGTGGGACAGCGGTGAGGGGTGAAAAACTGTTTTTT
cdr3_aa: CASGTAVRGEKLFF

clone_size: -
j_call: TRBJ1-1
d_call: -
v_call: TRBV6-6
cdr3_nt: TGTGCCAGCAGTTACTCGACAAGGGGTGGGACTGAAGCTTTCTTT
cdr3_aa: CASSYSTRGGTEAFF

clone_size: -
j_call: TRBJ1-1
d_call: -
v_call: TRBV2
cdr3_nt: TGTGCCAGCAGTCGTTCCGGGACACTAATGAACACTGAAGCTGAGGAGTTGAGGGCTTTCTTT
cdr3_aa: CASSRSGTLMNTEAEELRAFF

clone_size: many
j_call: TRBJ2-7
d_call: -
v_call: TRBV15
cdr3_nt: TGTGCCACCAGCAAGGCGGAAGCTAGGGTTTCCTACGAGCAGTACTTC
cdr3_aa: CATSKAEARVSYEQYF

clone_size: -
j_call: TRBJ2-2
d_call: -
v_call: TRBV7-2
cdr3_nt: TGCGCCAGCAGCCAACTGACTAGCGGGGAGCTGTTTTTT
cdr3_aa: CASSQLTSGELFF

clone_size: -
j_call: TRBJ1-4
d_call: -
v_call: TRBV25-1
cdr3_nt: TGTGCCAGCAGTGCTAGATCGGGACGGGAAAAACTGTTTTTT
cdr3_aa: CASSARSGREKLFF

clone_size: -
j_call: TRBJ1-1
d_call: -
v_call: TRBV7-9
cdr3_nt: TGTGCCAGCAGCTTAGGGTCAGGGCGAGCTTTCTTT
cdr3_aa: CASSLGSGRAFF

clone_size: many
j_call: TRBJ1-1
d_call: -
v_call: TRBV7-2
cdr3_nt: TGTGCCAGCAGCTTATTATGGACCACTGAAGCTTTCTTT
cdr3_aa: CASSLLWTTEAFF

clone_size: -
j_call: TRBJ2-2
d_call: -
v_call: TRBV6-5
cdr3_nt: TGTGCCAGCAGTACACAGAGGACAACCGGGGAGCTGTTTTTT
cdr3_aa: CASSTQRTTGELFF

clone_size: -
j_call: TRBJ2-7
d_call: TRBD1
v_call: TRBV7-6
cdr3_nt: TGTGCCAGCAATGGAGGGACAGGGTCCTACGAGCAGTACTTC
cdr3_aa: CASNGGTGSYEQYF

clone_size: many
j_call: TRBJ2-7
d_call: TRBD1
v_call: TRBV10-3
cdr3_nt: TGTGCCATCAGTGAGTCTTCGGGACAGGGCTACGAGCAGTACTTC
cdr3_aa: CAISESSGQGYEQYF

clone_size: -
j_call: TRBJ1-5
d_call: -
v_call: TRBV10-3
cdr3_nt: TGTGCCAGCAGTCAACAGGGTCATAGCAATCAGCCCCAGCATTTT
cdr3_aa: CASSQQGHSNQPQHF

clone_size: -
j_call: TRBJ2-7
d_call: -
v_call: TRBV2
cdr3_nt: TGTGCCAGCAGTTTGTCTTCGGGGAGGTCCGGCGAGCAGTACTTC
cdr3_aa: CASSLSSGRSGEQYF

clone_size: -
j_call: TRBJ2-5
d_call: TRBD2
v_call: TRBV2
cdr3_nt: TGTGCCAGCGGGAGGGCCGAGGAGACCCAGTACTTC
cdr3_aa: CASGRAEETQYF

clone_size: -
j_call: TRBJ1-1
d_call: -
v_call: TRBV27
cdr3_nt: TGTGCCAGCAGTGTTGGGGCTGAAGCTTTCTTT
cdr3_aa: CASSVGAEAFF

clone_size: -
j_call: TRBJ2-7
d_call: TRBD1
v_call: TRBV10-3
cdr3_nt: TGTGCCATCAGTCTCCAGGGGGCCTACGAGCAGTACTTC
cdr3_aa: CAISLQGAYEQYF

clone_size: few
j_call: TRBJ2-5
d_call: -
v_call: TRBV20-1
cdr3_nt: TGCAGTGCTAGAGATAGCCGCGGATTGACGTCCGAGACCCAGTACTTC
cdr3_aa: CSARDSRGLTSETQYF

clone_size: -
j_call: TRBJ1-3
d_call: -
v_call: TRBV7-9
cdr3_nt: TGTGCCAGCAGCCACAATACAGGGTCTGGGCTTCTCTCTGGAAACACCATATATTTT
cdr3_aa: CASSHNTGSGLLSGNTIYF

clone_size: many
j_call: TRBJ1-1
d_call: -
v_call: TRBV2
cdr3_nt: TGTGCCAGCAGTGAAGCCCTCAACCGGGGGACTGAAGCTTTCTTT
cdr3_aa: CASSEALNRGTEAFF

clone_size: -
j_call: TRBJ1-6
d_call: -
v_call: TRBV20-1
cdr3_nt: TGCAGTGCTAGAGATAGGGGGTATAATTCACCCCTCCACTTT
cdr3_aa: CSARDRGYNSPLHF

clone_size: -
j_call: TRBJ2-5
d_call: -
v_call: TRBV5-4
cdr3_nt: TGTGCCAGCAGCTTTGGGGGCAGGCGGCAGGGAGAGACCCAGTACTTC
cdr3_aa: CASSFGGRRQGETQYF

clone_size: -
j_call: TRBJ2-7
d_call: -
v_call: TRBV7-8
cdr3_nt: TGCGCCAGCAGCCGACGGGAGAACTACGAGCAGTACTTC
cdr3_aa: CASSRRENYEQYF

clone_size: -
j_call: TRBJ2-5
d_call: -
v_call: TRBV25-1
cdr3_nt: TGTGCCAGCAGCCAGGGGGGGTCGGGGGGCGCCGAGACCCAGTACTTC
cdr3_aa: CASSQGGSGGAETQYF

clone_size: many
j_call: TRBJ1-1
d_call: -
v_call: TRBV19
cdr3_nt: TGTGCCAGTACCTACATGATCTCAAGTAGAACTGAAGCTTTCTTT
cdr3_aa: CASTYMISSRTEAFF

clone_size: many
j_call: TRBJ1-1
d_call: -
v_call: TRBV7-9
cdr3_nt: TGTGCCAGCAGCCCGCCGCCCCGGAACACTGAAGCTTTCTTT
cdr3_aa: CASSPPPRNTEAFF